This record looks at one T cell receptor (beta chain) sequence and its context. Its cognate antigen is unknown. Clones were read by immunoSEQ multiplex PCR, and TCRdb kept only the in-frame ones, dropping some. The sample shows 1,400,000 or so clones, approximately 98.5% of them seen only once. The data originate from a study of shared clonotypes between healthy human individuals. The wider study: For every donor, three CD4 naive, three CD4 memory, two CD8 naive and one CD8 memory plates were used.

Splitting of CD4+ cells produced CD45RA+ naive and CD45RA-negative memory subsets. Study-wide results and caveats: Clonotype sharing across donors was expected to vary with sequencing depth. In general, naive subsets displayed greater estimated richness than memory subsets did.

This receptor was obtained from a man aged 30-40 years in good health. Source material: naive CD4+ T cells sorted from blood. This sample's subset: CD45RA+ positively selected.

As DNA, the CDR3 is TGTGCCAGCTCACCAGCCGGTAGCGTGGATACGCAGTATTTT. Its translation: CASSPAGSVDTQYF. V and J are TRBV18 and TRBJ2-3; the D gene is possibly TRBD2 (5 bases). This CDR3 is 14 amino acids long. Germline V gives CDR1 KGHSH, CDR2 LQKENI. Trimming took off 2 bases at V and 6 bases at J, with 12 bases between the two ends.